A selection of T cell receptor beta chains follows, all from one sample in a study of OX40 agonist ivuxolimab in advanced cancers. Clones were read by immunoSEQ multiplex PCR, and TCRdb kept only the in-frame ones, dropping some. The sample includes tens of thousands of clones, about 89% of them seen just once. The starting material was CD4+ or CD8+ T cells sorted from blood, obtained in a trial of the OX40 agonist ivuxolimab. The receptor source for this set is an adult with an advanced solid tumor such as melanoma, head and neck, liver or kidney cancer. Each CDR3 is given with its conserved first and last residue. The D gene is left open where the match is weak. Size values are once, few and many counts, or a class for expanded clones, and some rows have none.

D gene: TRBD1
clone size: once
J gene: TRBJ1-1
V gene: TRBV2
CDR3 protein: CASRSGGAVTEAFF
CDR3 DNA: TGTGCCAGCAGGTCAGGGGGCGCGGTAACTGAAGCTTTCTTT

D gene: TRBD2
clone size: -
J gene: TRBJ2-5
V gene: TRBV20-1
CDR3 protein: CSAATSGNQYF
CDR3 DNA: TGCAGTGCTGCAACTAGCGGGAACCAGTACTTC

D gene: -
clone size: -
J gene: TRBJ2-1
V gene: TRBV5-1
CDR3 protein: CASSLGGRGYNEQFF
CDR3 DNA: TGCGCCAGCAGCTTGGGAGGGAGAGGGTACAATGAGCAGTTCTTC

D gene: -
clone size: -
J gene: TRBJ2-5
V gene: TRBV6-1
CDR3 protein: CASHKTLGTQYF
CDR3 DNA: TGTGCCAGCCACAAGACATTAGGGACCCAGTACTTC

D gene: -
clone size: -
J gene: TRBJ2-7
V gene: TRBV27
CDR3 protein: CASSTTAVSSYEQYF
CDR3 DNA: TGTGCCAGCAGTACGACAGCCGTTAGCTCCTACGAGCAGTACTTC

D gene: -
clone size: -
J gene: TRBJ2-3
V gene: TRBV14
CDR3 protein: CASSPGGWNTQYF
CDR3 DNA: TGTGCCAGCAGCCCTGGGGGCTGGAATACGCAGTATTTT

D gene: TRBD1
clone size: -
J gene: TRBJ1-2
V gene: TRBV2
CDR3 protein: CASSRPQDRGVGYTF
CDR3 DNA: TGTGCCAGCAGCCGGCCCCAGGACAGGGGAGTAGGCTACACCTTC

D gene: -
clone size: -
J gene: TRBJ1-5
V gene: TRBV23-1
CDR3 protein: CASSARRYSNQPQHF
CDR3 DNA: TGCGCCAGCAGTGCCAGGCGTTATAGCAATCAGCCCCAGCATTTT

D gene: -
clone size: -
J gene: TRBJ1-6
V gene: TRBV10-1
CDR3 protein: CASREIAGINTYNSPLHF
CDR3 DNA: TGCGCCAGCAGGGAAATTGCCGGTATCAACACCTATAATTCACCCCTCCACTTT

D gene: TRBD2
clone size: -
J gene: TRBJ2-2
V gene: TRBV11-2
CDR3 protein: CASSLAGLAGGVTGELFF
CDR3 DNA: TGTGCCAGCAGCTTAGCGGGACTAGCGGGAGGGGTCACCGGGGAGCTGTTTTTT

D gene: -
clone size: -
J gene: TRBJ2-5
V gene: TRBV9
CDR3 protein: CASSVSPSRQETQYF
CDR3 DNA: TGTGCCAGCAGCGTATCCCCCAGCCGACAAGAGACCCAGTACTTC

D gene: -
clone size: -
J gene: TRBJ2-4
V gene: TRBV21-1
CDR3 protein: CASSRSGLAALFKNIQYF
CDR3 DNA: TGTGCCAGCAGCAGATCGGGACTAGCGGCCCTCTTCAAAAACATTCAGTACTTC

D gene: TRBD2
clone size: -
J gene: TRBJ2-5
V gene: TRBV7-2
CDR3 protein: CASSQSGRGETQYF
CDR3 DNA: TGTGCCAGCAGCCAAAGCGGGAGGGGAGAGACCCAGTACTTC

D gene: TRBD1
clone size: -
J gene: TRBJ1-5
V gene: TRBV6-1
CDR3 protein: CASSEFGTGQPQHF
CDR3 DNA: TGTGCCAGCAGTGAATTTGGGACAGGGCAGCCCCAGCATTTT

D gene: -
clone size: -
J gene: TRBJ1-3
V gene: TRBV2
CDR3 protein: CASTPSGNTIYF
CDR3 DNA: TGTGCCAGCACTCCCTCTGGAAACACCATATATTTT

D gene: -
clone size: -
J gene: TRBJ2-5
V gene: TRBV27
CDR3 protein: CASSPWTGQETQYF
CDR3 DNA: TGTGCCAGCAGTCCCTGGACTGGCCAAGAGACCCAGTACTTC

D gene: TRBD1
clone size: -
J gene: TRBJ2-1
V gene: TRBV19
CDR3 protein: CASSIDRQGNNEQFF
CDR3 DNA: TGTGCCAGTAGTATAGATCGACAGGGGAACAATGAGCAGTTCTTC

D gene: TRBD1
clone size: -
J gene: TRBJ2-1
V gene: TRBV7-2
CDR3 protein: CASSPDRGTVDEQFF
CDR3 DNA: TGTGCCAGCAGCCCGGACAGGGGCACGGTCGATGAGCAGTTCTTC

D gene: TRBD1
clone size: -
J gene: TRBJ2-7
V gene: TRBV7-7
CDR3 protein: CASSYRQGPYEQYF
CDR3 DNA: TGTGCCAGCAGCTACAGACAGGGCCCCTACGAGCAGTACTTC

D gene: TRBD1
clone size: few
J gene: TRBJ1-2
V gene: TRBV15
CDR3 protein: CATSVARQGTYGYTF
CDR3 DNA: TGTGCCACCAGCGTCGCCCGACAGGGCACCTATGGCTACACCTTC

D gene: TRBD2
clone size: -
J gene: TRBJ2-1
V gene: TRBV28
CDR3 protein: CASSFGLAGDNEQFF
CDR3 DNA: TGTGCCAGCAGTTTTGGGCTAGCGGGAGACAATGAGCAGTTCTTC

D gene: -
clone size: -
J gene: TRBJ1-2
V gene: TRBV18
CDR3 protein: CASSQRSSSNYGYTF
CDR3 DNA: TGTGCCAGCTCACAACGGAGTTCCTCTAACTATGGCTACACCTTC

D gene: -
clone size: -
J gene: TRBJ1-1
V gene: TRBV7-9
CDR3 protein: CASSRETTEAFF
CDR3 DNA: TGTGCCAGCAGCCGAGAAACTACTGAAGCTTTCTTT

D gene: -
clone size: -
J gene: TRBJ1-4
V gene: TRBV14
CDR3 protein: CASSRQGEKLFF
CDR3 DNA: TGTGCCAGCAGTCGGCAGGGGGAAAAACTGTTTTTT